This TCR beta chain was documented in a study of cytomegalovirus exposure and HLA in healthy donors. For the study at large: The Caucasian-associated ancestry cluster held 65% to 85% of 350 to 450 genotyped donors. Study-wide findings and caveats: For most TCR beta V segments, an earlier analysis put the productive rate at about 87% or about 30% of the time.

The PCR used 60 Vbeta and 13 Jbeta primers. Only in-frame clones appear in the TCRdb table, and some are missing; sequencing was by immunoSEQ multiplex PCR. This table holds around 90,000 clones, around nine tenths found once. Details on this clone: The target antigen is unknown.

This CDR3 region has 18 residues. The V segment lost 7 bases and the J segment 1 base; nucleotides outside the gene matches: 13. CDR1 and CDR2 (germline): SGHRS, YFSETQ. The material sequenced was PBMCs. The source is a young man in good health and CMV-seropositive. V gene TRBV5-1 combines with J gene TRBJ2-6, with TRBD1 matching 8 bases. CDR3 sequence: CASGGVVRQGSGANVLTF. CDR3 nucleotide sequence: TGCGCCAGCGGCGGGGTCGTGCGACAGGGGTCTGGGGCCAACGTCCTGACTTTC.